Listed here is a single TCR beta chain. Its antigen remains unidentified. No quality values exist for individual bases; no much larger clone is one base distant. The entry originates in a study of blood T cell repertoires in COVID-19 (dated by TCRdb to the early 2020s). Background on the whole study: Samples covering the acute and convalescent phases of COVID-19 were provided by collaborators in the United States, Italy and Spain. The material from the prospective study consisted of cDNA or gDNA derived from T cells, B-cell-depleted T cells, or PBMCs. Deeply sampled blood TCRbeta repertoires from subjects exposed to, actively infected with, or recovered from COVID-19 were included in the dataset. The repertoires were released in a freely available public database meant as a resource for research on the immune response to SARS-CoV-2. The samples were drawn from the first 160 participants of the ongoing ImmuneRACE study and from 950 to 1,500 subjects provided by 6 global collaborators. Sample metadata almost always included a de-identified subject ID, COVID-19 status, age in years and sex. Where available, HLA class I and class II types were taken from metadata supplied by the sample provider and were not determined by assay-based typing. General findings and caveats noted by the study authors: The amount of clinical and demographic metadata varied by source and participant and was provided uncurated.

TCRbeta CDR3 regions were amplified from genomic DNA using the immunoSEQ Assay, a bias-controlled multiplex PCR. The authors processed their data as follows. Within the assay, amplification of reference gene primers was used to estimate how many nucleated cells each sample contained. Sequence reads were collapsed and filtered to measure the absolute abundance of every unique TCRbeta CDR3 rearrangement. For each sample, productive Simpson clonality was calculated as the square root of Simpson's diversity index across productive rearrangements. In its TCRdb copy, this immuneACCESS table keeps in-frame sequences only and misses some clones. Where compared with another copy, unresolved V genes explain less than half of these, and the others have no known cause. That table gives V, J and clone size, and the DNA gave D and trimming. The sample contains roughly 50,000 clones, roughly 80% of them found a single time. Around 13% of the sample comes from the top ten.

Each collaborating institution followed its own protocols to collect whole blood in K2EDTA tubes. For TCRbeta analysis, collaborator samples were shipped as frozen whole blood, as isolated PBMCs, or as DNA extracted from either sample type. The CDR3 runs 15 residues from the cysteine to the phenylalanine. Only the CDR3 DNA is retained, 45 bases long and in frame from the first base. Looking up the germline V gene yields CDR1 ENHRY and CDR2 SYGVKD. At the junction V is shortened by 4 bases and J by 7 bases; bases outside the gene matches: 7. The rearranged chain carries TRBV10-3 and TRBJ1-1; TRBD1 fits 12 bases in the junction. This TCR was recovered from a human donor in a cohort sampled during active COVID-19. The sample was peripheral blood. The CDR3 sequence is CAISGGDRGLGEAFF. The DNA reads TGTGCCATCAGTGGGGGGGACAGGGGGCTTGGTGAAGCTTTCTTT.